These T cell receptor beta chains were read from a single sample in a study of blood T cell repertoires in COVID-19. Produced via immunoSEQ multiplex PCR; TCRdb's table is partial and in-frame only. The sample holds about 670,000 clones, over 80% seen once. What was sequenced was peripheral blood. These receptors all stem from a woman younger than 30 with acute or convalescent COVID-19. The CDR3 runs from the conserved cysteine through the conserved F or W. Each record gives: clone size, CDR3 length, V gene, J gene, D gene, CDR3 DNA, CDR3 protein. D genes are given only for firm matches. Clone size appears in some rows only: once, few, many, or a class for an expanded clone.

few	15	TRBV18	TRBJ2-1	TRBD1	TGTGCCAGCTCACCAAAAGGGACAGACTACAATGAGCAGTTCTTC	CASSPKGTDYNEQFF
NA	16	TRBV2	TRBJ1-3	NA	TGTGCCAGCAGTGTTAACAGGCAAAGCTCTGGAAACACCATATATTTT	CASSVNRQSSGNTIYF
NA	15	TRBV9	TRBJ2-7	NA	TGTGCCAGCAGCGTATCGGGCGGGCCCTCCTACGAGCAGTACTTC	CASSVSGGPSYEQYF
NA	13	TRBV6-5	TRBJ2-1	TRBD1	TGTGCCAGCAGTCGGGACAGCCCCAATGAGCAGTTCTTC	CASSRDSPNEQFF
NA	11	TRBV2	TRBJ2-2	NA	TGTGCCAGCCAACTAGGTGGGGAGCTGTTTTTT	CASQLGGELFF
once	16	TRBV24-1	TRBJ2-7	TRBD1	TGTGCCACCAGTGACCTCGGGGACAGGGGGAAATACGAGCAGTACTTC	CATSDLGDRGKYEQYF
NA	15	TRBV24-1	TRBJ1-5	NA	TGTGCCACCAGTGATTCCGACAGTAGCAATCAGCCCCAGCATTTT	CATSDSDSSNQPQHF
once	14	TRBV9	TRBJ1-5	NA	TGTGCCAGCAGCGTAGAACCAGCTCTAGGGCCCCAGCATTTT	CASSVEPALGPQHF
NA	18	TRBV5-1	TRBJ1-6	NA	TGCGCCAGCAGCTTGGAAGGGGGAACAACTACCCTTAATTCACCCCTCCACTTT	CASSLEGGTTTLNSPLHF
NA	14	TRBV12-2	TRBJ2-7	NA	TGTGCAAGTCGCTTGGGGGGGAAAAGGAACGAGCAGTACTTC	CASRLGGKRNEQYF
NA	12	TRBV27	TRBJ1-2	NA	TGTGCCAGCAGTTTTGCAGGGAATGGCTACACCTTC	CASSFAGNGYTF
NA	14	TRBV10-2	TRBJ1-6	NA	TGCGCCAGCATGCGGGATTCTACTAATTCACCCCTCCACTTT	CASMRDSTNSPLHF
NA	15	TRBV6-1	TRBJ2-6	NA	TGTGCCAGCAGTGAAGGCGTTACTGGGGCCAACGTCCTGACTTTC	CASSEGVTGANVLTF
NA	13	TRBV5-1	TRBJ1-1	NA	TGCGCCAGCAGCCCTACGGCGGACACTGAAGCTTTCTTT	CASSPTADTEAFF
NA	17	TRBV27	TRBJ1-5	TRBD1	TGTGCCAGCAGTTTAAGAATGGACAGGGTCAGCAATCAGCCCCAGCATTTT	CASSLRMDRVSNQPQHF
NA	15	TRBV12-5	TRBJ1-3	NA	TGTGCTAGTGGTCTGCCTGGCGGGGTTGGAAACACCATATATTTT	CASGLPGGVGNTIYF
NA	16	TRBV7-6	TRBJ2-5	NA	TGTGCCAGCAGCTTAGACTCACCGACAGTCGTAGAGACCCAGTACTTC	CASSLDSPTVVETQYF
NA	15	TRBV2	TRBJ2-5	NA	TGTGCCAGCAGTGAAGTTTACAGGCAGTCCGAGACCCAGTACTTC	CASSEVYRQSETQYF
NA	13	TRBV30	TRBJ1-5	NA	TGTGCCTGGAGTCTGGGCGAGTTACAGCCCCAGCATTTT	CAWSLGELQPQHF
NA	15	TRBV5-1	TRBJ2-7	TRBD2	TGCGCCAGCACCGGGACTAGCGGGGGGGCATACGAGCAGTACTTC	CASTGTSGGAYEQYF
NA	13	TRBV9	TRBJ1-2	NA	TGTGCCAGCAGCGCCCGAATCGGGGGTGGCTACACCTTC	CASSARIGGGYTF
NA	14	TRBV14	TRBJ1-2	TRBD1	TGTGCCAGCAGCCAGGACAGGGGAATCTATGGCTACACCTTC	CASSQDRGIYGYTF
once	15	TRBV6-1	TRBJ1-5	NA	TGTGCCAGCAGTGACAGGGGACATAGCAATCAGCCCCAGCATTTT	CASSDRGHSNQPQHF
NA	13	TRBV29-1	TRBJ2-1	TRBD1	TGCAGCGTCGGGACAGGGCCCTACAATGAGCAGTTCTTC	CSVGTGPYNEQFF
NA	14	TRBV7-2	TRBJ2-1	NA	TGTGCCAGCAGCTTAGCCAGCTCCTACAATGAGCAGTTCTTC	CASSLASSYNEQFF
NA	16	TRBV29-1	TRBJ2-7	NA	TGCAGCGTTGAAGGTCTGTTGGACAAAACGGGGGACGAGCAGTACTTC	CSVEGLLDKTGDEQYF
NA	15	TRBV7-9	TRBJ1-1	NA	TGTGCCAGCAGCCAACGAGGGCCCCAGGGGACTGAAGCTTTCTTT	CASSQRGPQGTEAFF
NA	15	TRBV9	TRBJ1-2	NA	TGTGCCAGCAGCGTAGGGACGCCAAAAGAGGGTGGCTACACCTTC	CASSVGTPKEGGYTF
once	16	TRBV7-9	TRBJ2-5	NA	TGTGCCAGCAGCTTATCTAATTGGGGGCCTCAAGAGACCCAGTACTTC	CASSLSNWGPQETQYF
NA	14	TRBV7-9	TRBJ2-1	NA	TGTGCCAGCAGCTTAGACCTCTCACTCAATGAGCAGTTCTTC	CASSLDLSLNEQFF
NA	16	TRBV18	TRBJ1-3	TRBD1	TGTGCCAGCTCACAGGGGGCGCCAGGATCTGGAAACACCATATATTTT	CASSQGAPGSGNTIYF
NA	15	TRBV9	TRBJ1-2	NA	TGTGCCAGCAGCGTAGTTAAGGGGGCTAACTATGGCTACACCTTC	CASSVVKGANYGYTF
NA	13	TRBV2	TRBJ1-1	NA	TGTGCCAGCATAAGGACAGTAGACACTGAAGCTTTCTTT	CASIRTVDTEAFF
once	13	TRBV12-3/TRBV12-4	TRBJ2-2	NA	TGTGCCAGCAGTTTCATTAACACCGGGGAGCTGTTTTTT	CASSFINTGELFF
NA	14	TRBV9	TRBJ2-3	NA	TGTGCCAGCAGCGTAGCTTCCACTACAGATACGCAGTATTTT	CASSVASTTDTQYF
NA	12	TRBV12-3/TRBV12-4	TRBJ2-7	TRBD1	TGTGCCAGCAAAGGGGGCCCCGACGAGCAGTACTTC	CASKGGPDEQYF
NA	15	TRBV20-1	TRBJ1-6	NA	TGCAGTGCTAGTGACGGGAGCTCCTATAATTCACCCCTCCACTTT	CSASDGSSYNSPLHF
NA	16	TRBV6-5	TRBJ2-6	TRBD1	TGTGCCAGCAGTTACTCAGGACAGGGTGGGGCCAACGTCCTGACTTTC	CASSYSGQGGANVLTF
once	12	TRBV27	TRBJ1-5	NA	TGTGCCAGCAGCCTCAGGGGTCAGCCCCAGCATTTT	CASSLRGQPQHF
NA	15	TRBV12-5	TRBJ1-2	TRBD1	TGTGCTAGTGGTTTAGGGGCAGGGGGGCCGTATGGCTACACCTTC	CASGLGAGGPYGYTF
NA	16	TRBV7-9	TRBJ2-3	TRBD2	TGTGCCAGCAGCTTGGAGCTAGCGGGGTGGACAGATACGCAGTATTTT	CASSLELAGWTDTQYF
NA	13	TRBV15	TRBJ2-1	NA	TGTGCCACCAGCACGAGGACAGTTGTAATGCAGTTCTTC	CATSTRTVVMQFF
NA	14	TRBV11-2	TRBJ1-4	NA	TGTGCCAGAGACGATCAGGGTTTGGATGAAAAACTGTTTTTT	CARDDQGLDEKLFF
NA	13	TRBV2	TRBJ2-1	NA	TGTGCCAGCAGCGGGACTGTTTTAAATGAGCAGTTCTTC	CASSGTVLNEQFF
NA	14	TRBV5-4	TRBJ2-3	TRBD2	TGTGCCAGCAGGGCTAGCGGGTCCACAGATACGCAGTATTTT	CASRASGSTDTQYF
NA	13	TRBV12-3/TRBV12-4	TRBJ2-7	NA	TGTGCCAGCAGCCAGAGGGCCGGGGACGAGCAGTACTTC	CASSQRAGDEQYF
NA	15	TRBV3-1/TRBV3-2	TRBJ1-1	NA	TGTGCCAGCAGCCCCCGCAGGGGCAAGAACACTGAAGCTTTCTTT	CASSPRRGKNTEAFF
NA	16	TRBV3-1/TRBV3-2	TRBJ1-2	NA	TGTGCCAGCAGCCAGAACGGTCTGGGGGGTAACTATGGCTACACCTTC	CASSQNGLGGNYGYTF
NA	14	TRBV27	TRBJ2-3	TRBD2	TGTGCCACCGCGAAGCTAGCGGGCACAGATACGCAGTATTTT	CATAKLAGTDTQYF
NA	18	TRBV4-1	TRBJ2-7	TRBD1	TGCGCCAGCAGCCAAGATTCTTACCCCGGGACAGGGAGCTACGAGCAGTACTTC	CASSQDSYPGTGSYEQYF
NA	15	TRBV25-1	TRBJ1-1	TRBD1	TGTGCCAGCAGTGAAGTGGGGACAGAGAACACTGAAGCTTTCTTT	CASSEVGTENTEAFF
NA	13	TRBV12-5	TRBJ1-1	NA	TGTGCTAGTGGTCTCGACTTGAACACTGAAGCTTTCTTT	CASGLDLNTEAFF
NA	13	TRBV27	TRBJ1-5	NA	TGTGCCAGCAGTTTAGGGGTAGAGGGGCCCCAGCATTTT	CASSLGVEGPQHF